These T cell receptor beta chains were read from a single sample in a study of cytomegalovirus exposure and HLA in healthy donors. Sequencing was performed with immunoSEQ multiplex PCR; in TCRdb, only in-frame clones are kept and a portion is missing. The sample holds 150,000 to 170,000 clones, roughly three quarters seen once. The sequenced sample consisted of PBMCs. These TCRs come from a young man in good health and CMV-seropositive. Each CDR3 is given with its conserved first and last residue. Fields, in order: D gene, J gene, V gene, clone size, CDR3 protein, CDR3 DNA. D genes are given only for firm matches. Some rows mark clone size as missing; the rest say once, few, many or name a class of expanded clone.

TRBD2,TRBJ2-7,TRBV28,once,CASSLTSGRYEQYF,TGTGCCAGCAGTCTAACTAGCGGGAGATACGAGCAGTACTTC
.,TRBJ2-7,TRBV27,.,CASSIDITYEQYF,TGTGCCAGCAGTATTGACATTACCTACGAGCAGTACTTC
TRBD1,TRBJ2-2,TRBV7-9,.,CASSLQGAGTYTGELFF,TGTGCCAGCAGCTTACAGGGGGCAGGAACGTACACCGGGGAGCTGTTTTTT
.,TRBJ2-1,TRBV6-6,.,CASRSNEQFF,TGTGCCAGCAGATCGAATGAGCAGTTCTTC
.,TRBJ2-5,TRBV10-3,.,CAISEEPAGETQYF,TGTGCCATCAGTGAGGAGCCAGCGGGAGAGACCCAGTACTTC
TRBD1,TRBJ1-3,TRBV28,.,CASSMRDRDGGNTIYF,TGTGCCAGCAGTATGCGCGACAGGGACGGCGGAAACACCATATATTTT
.,TRBJ1-5,TRBV7-2,.,CASSLAGGAYNQPQHF,TGTGCCAGCAGCTTAGCTGGGGGCGCGTACAATCAGCCCCAGCATTTT
TRBD2,TRBJ2-1,TRBV6-6,.,CASSPGLNYNEQFF,TGTGCCAGCAGTCCGGGACTAAACTACAATGAGCAGTTCTTC
TRBD1,TRBJ1-2,TRBV5-8,few,CASSPVGQGKFYGYTF,TGTGCCAGCAGCCCCGTTGGACAGGGGAAGTTCTATGGCTACACCTTC
TRBD1,TRBJ2-7,TRBV27,.,CASSLLGTGPYEQYF,TGTGCCAGCAGTTTATTGGGGACAGGGCCCTACGAGCAGTACTTC
TRBD1,TRBJ2-5,TRBV30,.,CAWSKQGGGTQYF,TGTGCCTGGAGCAAACAGGGGGGTGGGACCCAGTACTTC
.,TRBJ1-5,TRBV2,.,CASSPQGSNQPQHF,TGTGCCAGCAGCCCACAGGGCAGCAATCAGCCCCAGCATTTT
TRBD2,TRBJ2-7,TRBV28,.,CASEELAGSHYEQYF,TGTGCCAGTGAGGAGCTAGCGGGATCCCACTACGAGCAGTACTTC
.,TRBJ2-1,TRBV19,.,CASSIRGGKNNEQFF,TGTGCCAGTAGTATAAGGGGCGGGAAGAACAATGAGCAGTTCTTC
TRBD1,TRBJ1-5,TRBV28,.,CASSSGQGLNQPQHF,TGTGCCAGCAGTTCCGGACAGGGACTTAATCAGCCCCAGCATTTT
.,TRBJ2-3,TRBV30,.,CACSQRAASTDTQYF,TGTGCCTGTTCCCAGCGGGCGGCTAGCACAGATACGCAGTATTTT
.,TRBJ1-6,TRBV4-1,.,CASSQEPQGSYNSPLHF,TGCGCCAGCAGCCAAGAACCCCAGGGCTCCTATAATTCACCCCTCCACTTT
.,TRBJ1-1,TRBV6-5,.,CASSPPQGNTEAFF,TGTGCCAGCAGTCCACCACAGGGTAACACTGAAGCTTTCTTT
.,TRBJ2-3,TRBV9,.,CASSVRPNGGDTQYF,TGTGCCAGCAGCGTACGACCCAACGGAGGAGATACGCAGTATTTT
.,TRBJ2-2,TRBV7-9,.,CASSFSVNTGELFF,TGTGCCAGCAGCTTTTCCGTGAACACCGGGGAGCTGTTTTTT
.,TRBJ1-2,TRBV21-1,.,CASSKDGYGYTF,TGTGCCAGCAGCAAAGACGGCTATGGCTACACCTTC
.,TRBJ2-6,TRBV9,.,CASSYSSGANVLTF,TGTGCCAGCAGCTACAGCTCTGGGGCCAACGTCCTGACTTTC
TRBD1,TRBJ1-2,TRBV29-1,.,CSVEEGLGDSPIVYGYTF,TGCAGCGTTGAAGAGGGTCTAGGGGACAGTCCGATTGTCTATGGCTACACCTTC
.,TRBJ2-5,TRBV10-3,.,CAIGLGGGETQYF,TGTGCCATCGGACTGGGCGGCGGGGAGACCCAGTACTTC
TRBD2,TRBJ2-3,TRBV27,.,CASSFLPGTTNRRQYF,TGTGCCAGCAGTTTTTTGCCCGGGACTACCAACCGTAGACAGTATTTT
.,TRBJ2-5,TRBV9,.,CASSVGGRGETQYF,TGTGCCAGCAGCGTAGGAGGCCGGGGAGAGACCCAGTACTTC
.,TRBJ2-5,TRBV28,few,CASSSAGTKGHRTQYF,TGTGCCAGCAGTTCGGCCGGGACAAAGGGGCACCGGACCCAGTACTTC
TRBD1,TRBJ1-5,TRBV7-9,.,CASSPTGADQPQHF,TGTGCCAGCAGTCCTACAGGGGCCGATCAGCCCCAGCATTTT
.,TRBJ2-3,TRBV7-3,.,CASSPTSSYTDTQYF,TGTGCCAGCAGCCCTACTAGCAGCTACACAGATACGCAGTATTTT
TRBD1,TRBJ2-4,TRBV5-1,few,CASTGGTGRSTNIQYF,TGCGCCAGCACCGGTGGGACAGGGCGGTCAACAAACATTCAGTACTTC
.,TRBJ2-7,TRBV5-1,.,CASSEGGLLTYEQYF,TGCGCCAGCAGCGAGGGGGGGCTTCTCACCTACGAGCAGTACTTC
.,TRBJ2-7,TRBV4-2,once,CASSPQRGLEQYF,TGTGCCAGCAGCCCCCAAAGAGGACTCGAGCAGTACTTC
.,TRBJ1-1,TRBV6-6,few,CASLERRGNTEAFF,TGTGCCAGCTTAGAACGGAGGGGAAACACTGAAGCTTTCTTT
.,TRBJ1-5,TRBV2,once,CASSENRNQPQHF,TGTGCCAGCAGTGAGAACAGGAATCAGCCCCAGCATTTT
.,TRBJ2-4,TRBV7-2,.,CASSLGGGEGVQYF,TGTGCCAGCAGCTTAGGAGGGGGGGAAGGCGTTCAGTACTTC
.,TRBJ2-7,TRBV7-9,.,CASSFGGNKDEQYF,TGTGCCAGCAGCTTTGGCGGGAACAAGGACGAGCAGTACTTC
.,TRBJ2-7,TRBV7-8,once,CASSRDSNYEQYF,TGTGCCAGCAGTCGGGACTCAAACTACGAGCAGTACTTC
.,TRBJ1-3,TRBV27,.,CASSFNSDSGNTIYF,TGTGCCAGCAGTTTCAACAGTGACTCTGGAAACACCATATATTTT
.,TRBJ1-1,TRBV10-3,few,CATPEGIMNTEAFF,TGTGCCACGCCAGAGGGAATCATGAACACTGAAGCTTTCTTT
TRBD1,TRBJ2-7,TRBV5-6,once,CASSLVEGARSHEQYF,TGTGCCAGCAGCTTGGTTGAGGGGGCTAGGTCCCACGAGCAGTACTTC
.,TRBJ2-3,TRBV6-5,.,CASRLRQRTDTQYF,TGTGCCAGCAGACTACGACAGCGCACAGATACGCAGTATTTT
.,TRBJ2-7,TRBV5-5,.,CASSLLAGSYEQYF,TGTGCCAGCAGCTTGTTGGCGGGAAGCTACGAGCAGTACTTC
TRBD2,TRBJ2-7,TRBV28,.,CASSLGGTSGSSYEQYF,TGTGCCAGCAGTTTGGGAGGGACTAGCGGGAGCTCCTACGAGCAGTACTTC
.,TRBJ2-7,TRBV12-5,.,CASGSPGDLEQYF,TGTGCTAGTGGCTCCCCAGGGGACCTCGAGCAGTACTTC